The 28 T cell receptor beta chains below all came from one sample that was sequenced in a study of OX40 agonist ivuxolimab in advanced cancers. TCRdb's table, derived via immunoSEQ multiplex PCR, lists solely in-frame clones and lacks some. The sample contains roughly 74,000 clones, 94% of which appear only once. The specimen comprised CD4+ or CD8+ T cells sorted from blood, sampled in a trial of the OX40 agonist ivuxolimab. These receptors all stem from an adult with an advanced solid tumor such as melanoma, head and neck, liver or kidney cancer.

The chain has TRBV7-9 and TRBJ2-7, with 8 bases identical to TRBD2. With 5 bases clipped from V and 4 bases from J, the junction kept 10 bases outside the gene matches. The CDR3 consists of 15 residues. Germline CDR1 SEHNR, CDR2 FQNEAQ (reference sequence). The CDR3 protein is CASSHPGGAGYEQYF. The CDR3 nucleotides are TGTGCCAGCAGCCATCCGGGGGGGGCAGGATACGAGCAGTACTTC.

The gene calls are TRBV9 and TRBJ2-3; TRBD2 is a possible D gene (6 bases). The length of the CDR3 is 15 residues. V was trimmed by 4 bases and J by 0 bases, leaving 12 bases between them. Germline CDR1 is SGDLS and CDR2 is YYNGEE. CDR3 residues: CASSLAAGSTDTQYF. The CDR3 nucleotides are TGTGCCAGCAGCTTAGCGGCGGGAAGCACAGATACGCAGTATTTT.

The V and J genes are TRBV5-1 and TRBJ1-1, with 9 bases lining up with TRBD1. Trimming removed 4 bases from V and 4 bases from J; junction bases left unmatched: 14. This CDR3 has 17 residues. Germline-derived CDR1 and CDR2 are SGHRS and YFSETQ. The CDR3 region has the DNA TGCGCCAGCAGCAGCTCCGACCTACAGGGGGCCCTCACTGAAGCTTTCTTT. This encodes CASSSSDLQGALTEAFF.

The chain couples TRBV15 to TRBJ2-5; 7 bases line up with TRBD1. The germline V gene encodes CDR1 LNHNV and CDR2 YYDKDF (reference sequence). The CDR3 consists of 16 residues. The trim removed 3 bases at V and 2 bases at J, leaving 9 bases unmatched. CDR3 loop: CATSSGTGVGQETQYF. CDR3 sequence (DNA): TGTGCCACCAGCAGCGGCACAGGGGTGGGTCAAGAGACCCAGTACTTC.

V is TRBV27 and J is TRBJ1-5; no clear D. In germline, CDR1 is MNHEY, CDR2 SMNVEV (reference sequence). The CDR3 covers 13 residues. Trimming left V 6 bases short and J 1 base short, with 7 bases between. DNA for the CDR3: TGTGCCAGCAGGGGGAAGAGCAATCAGCCCCAGCATTTT. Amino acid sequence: CASRGKSNQPQHF.

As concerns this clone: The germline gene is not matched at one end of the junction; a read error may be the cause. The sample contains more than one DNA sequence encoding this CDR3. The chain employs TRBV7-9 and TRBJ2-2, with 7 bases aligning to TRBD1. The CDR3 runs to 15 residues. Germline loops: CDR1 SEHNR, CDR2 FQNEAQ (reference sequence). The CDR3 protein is CASSSHRGNAGELFF. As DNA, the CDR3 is TGTGCCAGCAGCTCCCACAGGGGTAATGCCGGAGAGCTGTTTTTT. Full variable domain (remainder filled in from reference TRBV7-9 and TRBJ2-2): DTGVSQNPRHKITKRGQNVTFRCDPISEHNRLYWYRQTLGQGPEFLTYFQNEAQLEKSRLLSDRFSAERPKGSFSTLEIQRTEQGDSAMYLCASSSHRGNAGELFFGEGSRLTVL.

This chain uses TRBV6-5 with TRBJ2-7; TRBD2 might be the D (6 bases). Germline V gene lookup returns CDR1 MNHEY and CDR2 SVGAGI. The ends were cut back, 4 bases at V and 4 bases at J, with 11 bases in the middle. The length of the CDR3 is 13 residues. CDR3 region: CASSWAGRYEQYF. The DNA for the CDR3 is TGTGCCAGCAGTTGGGCAGGGAGGTACGAGCAGTACTTC.

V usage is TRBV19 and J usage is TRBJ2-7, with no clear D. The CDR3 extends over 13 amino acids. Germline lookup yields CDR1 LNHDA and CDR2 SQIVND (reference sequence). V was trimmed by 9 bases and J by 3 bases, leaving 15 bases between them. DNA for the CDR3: TGTGCCAGCACCTTTGGACGTGGCTACGAGCAGTACTTC. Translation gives CASTFGRGYEQYF.

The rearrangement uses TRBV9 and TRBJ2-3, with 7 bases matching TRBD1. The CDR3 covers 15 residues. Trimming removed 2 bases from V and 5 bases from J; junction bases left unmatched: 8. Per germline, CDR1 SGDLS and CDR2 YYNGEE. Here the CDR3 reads CASSVTEGALDTQYF. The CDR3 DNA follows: TGTGCCAGCAGCGTTACAGAGGGGGCTTTAGATACGCAGTATTTT.

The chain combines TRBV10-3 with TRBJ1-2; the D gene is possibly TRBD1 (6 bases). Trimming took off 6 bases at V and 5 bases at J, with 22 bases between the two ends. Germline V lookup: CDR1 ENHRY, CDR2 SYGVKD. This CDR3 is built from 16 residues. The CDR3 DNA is TGTGCCATCAGCCTCAACGAGGGGGGCGCGGGGTATGGCTACACCTTC. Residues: CAISLNEGGAGYGYTF.

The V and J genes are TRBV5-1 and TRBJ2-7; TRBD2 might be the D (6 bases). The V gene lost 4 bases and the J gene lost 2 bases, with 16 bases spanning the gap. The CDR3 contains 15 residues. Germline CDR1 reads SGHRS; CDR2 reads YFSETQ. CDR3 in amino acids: CASSSTGVGPYEQYF. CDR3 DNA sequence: TGCGCCAGCAGCAGTACGGGGGTCGGCCCCTACGAGCAGTACTTC.

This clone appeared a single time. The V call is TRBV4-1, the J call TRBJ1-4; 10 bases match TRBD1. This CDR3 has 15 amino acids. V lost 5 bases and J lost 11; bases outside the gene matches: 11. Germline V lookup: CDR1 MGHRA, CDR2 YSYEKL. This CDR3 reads CASSWGGTGEKKLFF. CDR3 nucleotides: TGCGCCAGCAGCTGGGGTGGGACAGGGGAAAAGAAACTGTTTTTT.

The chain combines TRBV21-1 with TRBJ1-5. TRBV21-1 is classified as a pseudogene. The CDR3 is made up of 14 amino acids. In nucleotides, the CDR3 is TGTGCCAGCACTGGGCAACCTGAGGATCAGCCCCAGCATTTT. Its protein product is CASTGQPEDQPQHF.

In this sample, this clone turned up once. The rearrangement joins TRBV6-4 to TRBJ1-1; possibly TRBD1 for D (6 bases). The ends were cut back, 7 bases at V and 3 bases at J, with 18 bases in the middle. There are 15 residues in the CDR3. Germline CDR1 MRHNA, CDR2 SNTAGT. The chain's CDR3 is CASKKRGGVDTEAFF. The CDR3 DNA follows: TGTGCCAGCAAAAAGCGAGGGGGAGTCGACACTGAAGCTTTCTTT.

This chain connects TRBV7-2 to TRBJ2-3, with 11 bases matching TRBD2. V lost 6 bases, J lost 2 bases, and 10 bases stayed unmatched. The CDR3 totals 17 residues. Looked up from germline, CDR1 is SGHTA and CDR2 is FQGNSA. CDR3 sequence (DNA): TGTGCCAGCAGTTCCCGTACTAGCGGGGGCACCACAGATACGCAGTATTTT. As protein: CASSSRTSGGTTDTQYF.

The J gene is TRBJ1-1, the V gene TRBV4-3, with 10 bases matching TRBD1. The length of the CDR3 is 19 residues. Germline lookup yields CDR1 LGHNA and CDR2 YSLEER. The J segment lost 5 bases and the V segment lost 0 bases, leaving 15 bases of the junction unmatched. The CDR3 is CASSQDWGVGQGISTEAFF. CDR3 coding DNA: TGCGCCAGCAGCCAAGATTGGGGGGTGGGACAGGGGATTTCGACTGAAGCTTTCTTT.

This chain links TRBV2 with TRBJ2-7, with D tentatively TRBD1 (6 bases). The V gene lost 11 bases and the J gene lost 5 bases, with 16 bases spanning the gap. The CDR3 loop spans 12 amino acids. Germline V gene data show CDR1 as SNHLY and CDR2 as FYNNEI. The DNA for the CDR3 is TGTGCCGCGTCCGGGACACGGGACGAGCAGTACTTC. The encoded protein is CAASGTRDEQYF.

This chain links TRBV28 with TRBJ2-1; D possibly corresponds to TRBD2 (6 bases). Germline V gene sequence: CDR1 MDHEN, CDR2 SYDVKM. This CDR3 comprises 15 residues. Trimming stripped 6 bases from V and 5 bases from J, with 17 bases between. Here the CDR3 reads CASRSSVGLNNEQFF. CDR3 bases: TGTGCCAGCAGAAGCTCGGTTGGACTAAACAATGAGCAGTTCTTC.

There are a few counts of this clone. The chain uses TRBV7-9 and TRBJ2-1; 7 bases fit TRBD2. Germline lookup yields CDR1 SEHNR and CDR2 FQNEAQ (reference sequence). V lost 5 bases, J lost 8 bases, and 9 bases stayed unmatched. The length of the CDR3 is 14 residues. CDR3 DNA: TGTGCCAGCAGCGTTGAGCGGGGTTGGGATGAGCAGTTCTTC. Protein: CASSVERGWDEQFF.

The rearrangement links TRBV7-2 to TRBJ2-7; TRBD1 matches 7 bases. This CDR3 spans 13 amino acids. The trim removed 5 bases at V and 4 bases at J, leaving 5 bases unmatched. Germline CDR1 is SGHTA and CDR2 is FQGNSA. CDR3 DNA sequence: TGTGCCAGCAGCCTCGGGACAGAATACGAGCAGTACTTC. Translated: CASSLGTEYEQYF.

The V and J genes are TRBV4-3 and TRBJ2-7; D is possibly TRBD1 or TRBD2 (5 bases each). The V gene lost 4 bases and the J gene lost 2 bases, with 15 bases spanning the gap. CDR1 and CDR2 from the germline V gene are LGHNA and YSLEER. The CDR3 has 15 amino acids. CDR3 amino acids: CASSPVRVSAYEQYF. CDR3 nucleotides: TGCGCCAGCAGCCCTGTCAGGGTTAGCGCCTACGAGCAGTACTTC.

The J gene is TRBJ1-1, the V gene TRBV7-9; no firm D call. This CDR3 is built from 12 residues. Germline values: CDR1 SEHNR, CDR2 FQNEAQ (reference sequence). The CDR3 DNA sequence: TGTGCTACCCAGCTGGAGAACACTGAAGCTTTCTTT. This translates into CATQLENTEAFF.

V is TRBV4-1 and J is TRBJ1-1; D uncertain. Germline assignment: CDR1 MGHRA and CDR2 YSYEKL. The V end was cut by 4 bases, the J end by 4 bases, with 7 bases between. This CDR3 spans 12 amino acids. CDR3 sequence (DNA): TGCGCCAGCAGCCCTACGGGCACTGAAGCTTTCTTT. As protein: CASSPTGTEAFF.

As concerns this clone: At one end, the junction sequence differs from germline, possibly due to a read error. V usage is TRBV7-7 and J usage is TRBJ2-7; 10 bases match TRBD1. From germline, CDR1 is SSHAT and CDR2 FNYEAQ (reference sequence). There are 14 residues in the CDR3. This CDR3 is CASSPGTGEYEQYF. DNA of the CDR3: TGTGCTAGCAGCCCCGGGACAGGGGAGTACGAGCAGTACTTC.

CDR3 loop: CASSPVEGGPSTDTQYF. DNA for the CDR3: TGTGCCAGCAGCCCCGTTGAAGGGGGACCTAGCACAGATACGCAGTATTTT. The rearrangement joins TRBV7-2 to TRBJ2-3; D might be TRBD1 (6 bases). The CDR3 length is 17 residues. V lost 5 bases and J lost 0, with 18 bases in between. The germline gives CDR1 SGHTA, CDR2 FQGNSA. The full variable domain, in which reference TRBV7-2 and TRBJ2-3 provide the parts outside the CDR3, is GAGVSQSPSNKVTEKGKDVELRCDPISGHTALYWYRQSLGQGLEFLIYFQGNSAPDKSGLPSDRFSAERTGGSVSTLTIQRTQQEDSAVYLCASSPVEGGPSTDTQYFGPGTRLTVL.

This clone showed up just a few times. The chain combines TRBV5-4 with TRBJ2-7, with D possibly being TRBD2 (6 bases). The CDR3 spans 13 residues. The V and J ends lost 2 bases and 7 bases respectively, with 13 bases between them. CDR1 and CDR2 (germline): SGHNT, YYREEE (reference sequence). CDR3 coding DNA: TGTGCCAGCAGCTTTTTGTGGGGGGAAGAGCAGTACTTC. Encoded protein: CASSFLWGEEQYF.

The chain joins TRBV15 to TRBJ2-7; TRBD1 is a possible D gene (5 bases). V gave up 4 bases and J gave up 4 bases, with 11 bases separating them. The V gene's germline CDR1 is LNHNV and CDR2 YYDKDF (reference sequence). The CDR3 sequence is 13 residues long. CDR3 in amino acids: CATSTEGEYEQYF. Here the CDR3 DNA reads TGTGCCACCAGCACGGAAGGGGAATACGAGCAGTACTTC.

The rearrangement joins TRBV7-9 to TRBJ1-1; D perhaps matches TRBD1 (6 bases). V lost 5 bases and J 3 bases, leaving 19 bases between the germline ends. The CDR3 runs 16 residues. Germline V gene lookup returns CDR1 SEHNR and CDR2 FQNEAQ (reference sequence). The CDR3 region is CASSLWVGGLDTEAFF. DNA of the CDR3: TGTGCCAGCAGCCTATGGGTTGGGGGGCTGGACACTGAAGCTTTCTTT.